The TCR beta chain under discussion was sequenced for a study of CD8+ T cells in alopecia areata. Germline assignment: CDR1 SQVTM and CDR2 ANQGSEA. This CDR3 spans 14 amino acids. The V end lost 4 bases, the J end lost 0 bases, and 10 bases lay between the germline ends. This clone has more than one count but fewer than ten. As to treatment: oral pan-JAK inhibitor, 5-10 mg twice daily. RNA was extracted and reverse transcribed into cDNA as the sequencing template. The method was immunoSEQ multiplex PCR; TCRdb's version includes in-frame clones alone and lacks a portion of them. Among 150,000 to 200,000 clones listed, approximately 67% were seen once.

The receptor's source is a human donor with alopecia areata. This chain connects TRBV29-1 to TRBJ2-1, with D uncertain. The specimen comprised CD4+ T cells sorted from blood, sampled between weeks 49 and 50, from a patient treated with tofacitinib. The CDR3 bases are TGCAGCGTTGTTAAGCCTAGCTCCTACAATGAGCAGTTCTTC. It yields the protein CSVVKPSSYNEQFF.